This TCR beta chain was captured in a study of blood T cell repertoires in COVID-19. Study background: Samples came from the United States, Italy and Spain, spanning acute and convalescent COVID-19. From T cells, B-cell-depleted T cells, or PBMCs came the material, which was cDNA or gDNA.

This CDR3 contains 15 residues. J gave up 4 bases and V 3 bases, and 4 bases lay outside the gene matches. CDR1 and CDR2 (germline): SGHTA, FQGNSA. Patients from Seattle were sampled longitudinally, starting during active infection. As processed by the authors: The assay estimated nucleated cells by amplifying reference gene primers. Only in-frame clones appear in the TCRdb table, and some are missing; sequencing was by immunoSEQ multiplex PCR. That table supplies the V and J calls and clone size; D and trimming were determined from the DNA. The top ten hold 7.1% of the sample, which has just over 350,000 clones, roughly 90% seen once.

The sample consisted of peripheral blood. This receptor was obtained from a woman aged 55-75 years with COVID-19, enrolled during active disease. V usage is TRBV7-2 and J usage is TRBJ1-5, with 9 bases that match TRBD1. The CDR3 protein is CASSLTGGLNQPQHF. In nucleotides, the CDR3 is TGTGCCAGCAGCTTGACAGGGGGTTTAAATCAGCCCCAGCATTTT. Together with reference TRBV7-2 and TRBJ1-5, the CDR3 gives the full variable domain: GAGVSQSPSNKVTEKGKDVELRCDPISGHTALYWYRQSLGQGLEFLIYFQGNSAPDKSGLPSDRFSAERTGGSVSTLTIQRTQQEDSAVYLCASSLTGGLNQPQHFGDGTRLSIL.